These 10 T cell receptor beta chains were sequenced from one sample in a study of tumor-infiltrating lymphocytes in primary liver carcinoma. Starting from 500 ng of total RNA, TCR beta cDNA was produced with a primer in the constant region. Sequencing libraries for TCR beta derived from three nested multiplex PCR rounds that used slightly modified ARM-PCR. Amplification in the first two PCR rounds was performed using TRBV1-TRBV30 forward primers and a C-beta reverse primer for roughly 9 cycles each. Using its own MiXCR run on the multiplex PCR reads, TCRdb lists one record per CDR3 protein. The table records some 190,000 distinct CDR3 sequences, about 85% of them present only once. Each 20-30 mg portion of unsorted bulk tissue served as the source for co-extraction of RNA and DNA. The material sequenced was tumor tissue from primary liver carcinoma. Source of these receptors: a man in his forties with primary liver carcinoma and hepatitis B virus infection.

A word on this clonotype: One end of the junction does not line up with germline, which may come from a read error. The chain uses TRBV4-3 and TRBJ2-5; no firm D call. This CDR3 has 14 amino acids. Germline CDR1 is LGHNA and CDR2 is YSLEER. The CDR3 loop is CACSQEEYLETLYF. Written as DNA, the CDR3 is TGCGCCTGCAGCCAAGAGGAGTACTTGGAGACCCTGTACTTC.

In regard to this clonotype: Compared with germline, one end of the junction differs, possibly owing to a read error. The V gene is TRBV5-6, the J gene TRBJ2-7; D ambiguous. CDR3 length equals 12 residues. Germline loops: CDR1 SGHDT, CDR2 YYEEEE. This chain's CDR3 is CAGSFRASEQYF. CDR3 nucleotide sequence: TGTGCCGGCAGCTTCCGGGCCTCAGAGCAATACTTC.

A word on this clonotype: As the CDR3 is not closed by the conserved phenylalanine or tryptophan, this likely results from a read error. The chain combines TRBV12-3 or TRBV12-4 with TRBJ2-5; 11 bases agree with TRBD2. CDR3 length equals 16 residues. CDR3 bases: TGTACCAGCAGACGAGGGACTAGCGGAATCCAAGAGACCCAGTACTTA. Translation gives CTSRRGTSGIQETQYL.

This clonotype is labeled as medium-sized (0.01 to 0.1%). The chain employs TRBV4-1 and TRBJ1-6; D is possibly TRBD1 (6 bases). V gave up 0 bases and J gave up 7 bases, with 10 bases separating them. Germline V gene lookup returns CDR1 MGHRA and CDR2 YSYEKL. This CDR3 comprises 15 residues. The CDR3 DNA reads TGCGCCAGCAGCCAAGATAGCACAGGGAATTCACCCCTCCACTTT. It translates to CASSQDSTGNSPLHF.

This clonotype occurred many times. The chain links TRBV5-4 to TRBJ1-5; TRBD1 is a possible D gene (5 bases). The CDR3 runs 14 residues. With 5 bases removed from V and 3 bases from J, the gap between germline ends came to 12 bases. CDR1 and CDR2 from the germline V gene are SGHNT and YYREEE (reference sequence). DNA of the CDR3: TGTGCCAGCAGTTTATCCGGGGCCAATCAGCCCCAGCATTTT. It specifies CASSLSGANQPQHF.

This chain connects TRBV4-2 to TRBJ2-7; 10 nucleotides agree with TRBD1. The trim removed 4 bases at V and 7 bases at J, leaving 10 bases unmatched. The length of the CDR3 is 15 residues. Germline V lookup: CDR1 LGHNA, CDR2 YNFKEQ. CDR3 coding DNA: TGTGCCAGCAGCCCCTGGGACAGGGGATGCCATGAGCAGTACTTC. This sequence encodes CASSPWDRGCHEQYF.

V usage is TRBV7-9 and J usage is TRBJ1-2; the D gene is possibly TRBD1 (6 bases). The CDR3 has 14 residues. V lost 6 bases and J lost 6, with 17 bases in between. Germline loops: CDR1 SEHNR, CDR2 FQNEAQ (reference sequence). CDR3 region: CASRRVGGTDGYTF. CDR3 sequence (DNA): TGTGCCAGCAGACGCGTAGGGGGAACTGATGGCTACACCTTC.

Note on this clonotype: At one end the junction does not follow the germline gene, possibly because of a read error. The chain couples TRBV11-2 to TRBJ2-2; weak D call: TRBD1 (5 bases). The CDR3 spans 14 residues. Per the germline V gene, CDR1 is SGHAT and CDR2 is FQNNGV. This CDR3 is CASSTNSDTAELFF. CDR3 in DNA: TGTGCTAGCAGCACGAACTCGGACACCGCGGAGCTGTTTTTT.

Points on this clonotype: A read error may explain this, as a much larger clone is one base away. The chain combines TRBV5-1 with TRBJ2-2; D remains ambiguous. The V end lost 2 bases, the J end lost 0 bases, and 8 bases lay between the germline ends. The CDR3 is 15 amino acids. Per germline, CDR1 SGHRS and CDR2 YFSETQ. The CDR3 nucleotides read TGCGCCAGCAGCTTCAATTACGCGAACACCGGGGAGCTGTTTTTT. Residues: CASSFNYANTGELFF. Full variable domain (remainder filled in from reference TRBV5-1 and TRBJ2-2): KAGVTQTPRYLIKTRGQQVTLSCSPISGHRSVSWYQQTPGQGLQFLFEYFSETQRNKGNFPGRFSGRQFSNSRSEMNVSTLELGDSALYLCASSFNYANTGELFFGEGSRLTVL.

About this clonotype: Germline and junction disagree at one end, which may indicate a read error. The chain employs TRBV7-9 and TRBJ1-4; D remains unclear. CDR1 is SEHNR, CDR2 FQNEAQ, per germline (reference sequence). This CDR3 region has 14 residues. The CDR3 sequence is CASSQEETNEKLCF. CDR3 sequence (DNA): TGTGCCAGCAGCCAAGAAGAGACTAATGAAAAACTGTGTTTT.